The 27 T cell receptor beta chains reported below all come from one sample, sequenced in a study of blood T cell repertoires in COVID-19. The repertoire was sequenced with immunoSEQ multiplex PCR; TCRdb's copy has only in-frame clones and lacks some. The sample has fewer than 250,000 clones, 70% to 90% seen once; the top ten hold about 5%. The sequencing input was peripheral blood. These receptors were collected from a woman aged 40 to 50 with acute or convalescent COVID-19.

The rearrangement uses TRBV6-4 and TRBJ1-2, with D possibly being TRBD1 (6 bases). Trimming stripped 2 bases from V and 4 bases from J, with 11 bases between. The CDR3 loop spans 14 amino acids. Germline V gene data show CDR1 as MRHNA and CDR2 as SNTAGT. The CDR3 DNA reads TGTGCCAGCAGTGACGGGGAAGGGGGCTATGGCTACACCTTC. Protein sequence: CASSDGEGGYGYTF.

The chain employs TRBV28 and TRBJ1-6; 10 bases fit TRBD1. The CDR3 has 15 residues. CDR1 is MDHEN, CDR2 SYDVKM, per germline. With 4 bases clipped from V and 6 bases from J, the junction kept 3 bases outside the gene matches. Here the CDR3 reads CASSWDRGSNSPLHF. The CDR3 DNA sequence: TGTGCCAGCAGTTGGGACAGGGGAAGTAATTCACCCCTCCACTTT.

For this clone: Different DNA sequences within this sample yield the same CDR3. The CDR3 protein is CASSVGQGSGNTIYF. CDR3 DNA sequence: TGTGCCAGCAGCGTAGGTCAGGGCTCTGGAAACACCATATATTTT. This chain links TRBV9 with TRBJ1-3; D may be TRBD1 (5 bases). The CDR3 is made up of 15 amino acids. Germline values: CDR1 SGDLS, CDR2 YYNGEE. The germline V and J ends were trimmed by 0 bases and 0 bases, with 7 bases remaining between them.

About this clone itself: Distinct nucleotide sequences in the sample also encode this CDR3. V and J are TRBV9 and TRBJ1-2, with 8 nucleotides matching TRBD1. The ends lost 0 bases at V and 2 bases at J; junction bases unmatched: 0. The germline V gene encodes CDR1 SGDLS and CDR2 YYNGEE. This CDR3 is built from 14 residues. The CDR3 spells CASSVGTGNYGYTF. For the CDR3, the DNA is TGTGCCAGCAGCGTAGGGACAGGGAACTATGGCTACACCTTC.

The chain carries TRBV18 and TRBJ2-1; 8 bases agree with TRBD2. CDR3 length: 13 amino acids. V lost 5 bases to trimming and J lost 5 bases; unmatched junction nucleotides: 2. In germline, CDR1 is KGHSH, CDR2 LQKENI. CDR3 sequence (DNA): TGTGCCAGCTCAGGTAGCGGGGACAATGAGCAGTTCTTC. Its translation: CASSGSGDNEQFF.

This clone turned up a few times. V and J are TRBV19 and TRBJ1-1, with D hard to call. CDR1 is LNHDA, CDR2 SQIVND, per germline (reference sequence). The V end lost 3 bases, the J end lost 0 bases, and 5 bases lay between the germline ends. CDR3 length: 13 residues. The CDR3 spells CASSINMNTEAFF. The CDR3 DNA reads TGTGCCAGTAGTATTAACATGAACACTGAAGCTTTCTTT. The complete variable domain, with remaining parts taken from reference TRBV19 and TRBJ1-1, reads DGGITQSPKYLFRKEGQNVTLSCEQNLNHDAMYWYRQDPGQGLRLIYYSQIVNDFQKGDIAEGYSVSREKKESFPLTVTSAQKNPTAFYLCASSINMNTEAFFGQGTRLTVV.

This chain connects TRBV11-2 to TRBJ2-7, with D perhaps TRBD1 (5 bases). V shed 1 base and J shed 6 bases, with 10 bases lying between them. Germline assignment: CDR1 SGHAT and CDR2 FQNNGV. CDR3 length: 13 residues. CDR3 sequence (DNA): TGTGCCAGCAGCTTAGGACAGACTGCCGAGCAGTACGTC. Amino acid sequence: CASSLGQTAEQYV.

The J gene is TRBJ1-1, the V gene TRBV5-6, with TRBD1 identical over 7 bases. CDR3 length: 15 residues. In germline, CDR1 is SGHDT, CDR2 YYEEEE. Unmatched junction bases numbered 12, after V lost 4 bases and J lost 6 bases. In nucleotides, the CDR3 is TGTGCCAGCAGCGTCCGGTGGCGACAGGGTCCTGAAGCTTTCTTT. It is translated as CASSVRWRQGPEAFF.

This chain uses TRBV7-9 with TRBJ1-1; the D gene is possibly TRBD1 (6 bases). V lost 6 bases to trimming and J lost 3 bases, with 14 bases between them. From germline, CDR1 is SEHNR and CDR2 FQNEAQ (reference sequence). CDR3 size: 14 residues. DNA for the CDR3: TGTGCCAGCAGATCGGCACAGGGAGACACTGAAGCTTTCTTT. Translated, it gives CASRSAQGDTEAFF.

This chain connects TRBV27 to TRBJ2-3; no clear D gene. V was trimmed by 7 bases and J by 0 bases, leaving 8 bases between them. This CDR3 contains 13 residues. CDR1 and CDR2 from the germline V gene are MNHEY and SMNVEV (reference sequence). CDR3 in DNA: TGTGCCAGCAAAAAAGCTAGCACAGATACGCAGTATTTT. This translates into CASKKASTDTQYF.

V usage is TRBV5-1 and J usage is TRBJ2-2; D is unresolved. Trimming stripped 1 base from V and 2 bases from J, with 6 bases between. Germline V gene sequence: CDR1 SGHRS, CDR2 YFSETQ. This CDR3 is built from 14 residues. The CDR3 DNA sequence: TGCGCCAGCAGCTTGTTCAGTAACACCGGGGAGCTGTTTTTT. Translated, it gives CASSLFSNTGELFF. Together with reference TRBV5-1 and TRBJ2-2, the CDR3 gives the full variable domain: KAGVTQTPRYLIKTRGQQVTLSCSPISGHRSVSWYQQTPGQGLQFLFEYFSETQRNKGNFPGRFSGRQFSNSRSEMNVSTLELGDSALYLCASSLFSNTGELFFGEGSRLTVL.

The V call is TRBV7-8, the J call TRBJ2-5; weak D call: TRBD1 (5 bases). This CDR3 is 14 amino acids long. Trimming removed 4 bases at V and 0 bases at J, with 9 bases between. The germline V gene has CDR1 SGHVS and CDR2 FQNEAQ. The CDR3 here is CASSWRTNQETQYF. The CDR3 coding sequence is TGTGCCAGCAGCTGGCGGACAAACCAAGAGACCCAGTACTTC.

This chain connects TRBV20-1 to TRBJ1-5, with 9 bases that match TRBD1. Germline V gene sequence: CDR1 DFQATT, CDR2 SNEGSKA (reference sequence). Trimming cost V 3 bases and J 3 bases; bases outside gene matches: 6. The CDR3 has 15 amino acids. CDR3 bases: TGCAGTGCTAGTTTCGGGACAGGGTACAATCAGCCCCAGCATTTT. Its translation: CSASFGTGYNQPQHF.

V usage is TRBV24-1 and J usage is TRBJ1-6, with D perhaps TRBD1 (6 bases). This CDR3 region has 17 residues. Germline CDR1 KGHDR, CDR2 SFDVKD. The V end lost 0 bases, the J end lost 6 bases, and 14 bases lay between the germline ends. The CDR3 protein is CATSDLQLQGVNSPLHF. CDR3 in DNA: TGTGCCACCAGTGATTTGCAGTTACAGGGAGTTAATTCACCCCTCCACTTT.

This sequence joins TRBV18 and TRBJ1-4, with TRBD1 matching 9 bases. The CDR3 has 16 residues. In germline, CDR1 is KGHSH, CDR2 LQKENI. After removal of 3 bases from V and 7 bases from J, the junction contained 9 bases not matched to a gene. CDR3 amino acids: CASSPAGTGIGEKLFF. The CDR3 DNA follows: TGTGCCAGCTCACCTGCCGGGACAGGGATTGGTGAAAAACTGTTTTTT.

The chain is built from TRBV27 and TRBJ1-6; D is undetermined. The germline V and J ends were trimmed by 6 bases and 7 bases, with 19 bases remaining between them. CDR1 MNHEY and CDR2 SMNVEV come from the germline V gene (reference sequence). The CDR3 covers 16 residues. The CDR3 DNA is TGTGCCAGCAGCCCAGCAGGCGCCTTATTCAATTCACCCCTCCACTTT. Protein product: CASSPAGALFNSPLHF.

This chain uses TRBV10-3 with TRBJ1-1; no reliable D call. Germline CDR1 and CDR2: ENHRY and SYGVKD. V gave up 4 bases and J gave up 10 bases, with 19 bases separating them. The length of the CDR3 is 14 residues. DNA of the CDR3: TGTGCCATCAGTGCAAGAACCAGGTCAGAGGGAGCTTTCTTT. Amino acids: CAISARTRSEGAFF.

The chain joins TRBV5-4 to TRBJ2-3; D is perhaps TRBD1 (6 bases). V shed 0 bases and J shed 1 base, with 9 bases lying between them. Per the germline V gene, CDR1 is SGHNT and CDR2 is YYREEE (reference sequence). This CDR3 spans 15 amino acids. CDR3 coding DNA: TGTGCCAGCAGCTTGGTGGCAGGGGGCACAGATACGCAGTATTTT. Its protein product is CASSLVAGGTDTQYF.

This clone appeared once. This chain uses TRBV5-1 with TRBJ1-4, with 11 bases identical to TRBD1. This CDR3 region has 16 residues. Trimming took 4 bases from V and 8 from J; bases not matched to a gene: 10. Germline CDR1 is SGHRS and CDR2 is YFSETQ. CDR3 in amino acids: CASSTGRTGGHEKLFF. The CDR3, as DNA: TGCGCCAGCAGCACAGGGCGGACAGGGGGCCACGAAAAACTGTTTTTT. The entire variable domain, with the rest obtained from reference TRBV5-1 and TRBJ1-4, is as follows: KAGVTQTPRYLIKTRGQQVTLSCSPISGHRSVSWYQQTPGQGLQFLFEYFSETQRNKGNFPGRFSGRQFSNSRSEMNVSTLELGDSALYLCASSTGRTGGHEKLFFGSGTQLSVL.

The chain links TRBV3-1 (or the pseudogene TRBV3-2) to TRBJ2-3, with D possibly being TRBD2 (6 bases). The CDR3 extends over 15 amino acids. Trimming stripped 6 bases from V and 2 bases from J, with 15 bases between. Germline CDR1 LGHDT, CDR2 YNNKEL (reference sequence). CDR3 sequence: CASRSTGDFTDTQYF. CDR3 coding DNA: TGTGCCAGCAGGTCGACCGGGGACTTCACAGATACGCAGTATTTT.

The rearrangement links TRBV14 to TRBJ1-2; 10 positions agree with TRBD1. The CDR3 loop spans 16 amino acids. V shed 4 bases and J 3 bases; nucleotides not matched to a gene: 8. Germline V lookup: CDR1 SGHDN, CDR2 FVKESK. The CDR3 nucleotides are TGTGCCAGCAGCCGCAGACAGGGGGCCGTTGACTATGGCTACACCTTC. It specifies CASSRRQGAVDYGYTF.

The V call is TRBV5-4, the J call TRBJ2-5; TRBD1 might be the D (6 bases). This CDR3 comprises 14 residues. Trimming pared 4 bases from V and 4 bases from J, leaving 14 bases between. CDR1 is SGHNT, CDR2 YYREEE, per germline (reference sequence). The DNA for the CDR3 is TGTGCCAGCAGCCCTCCGGGACAAGGAGAGACCCAGTACTTC. This translates into CASSPPGQGETQYF.

The chain joins TRBV6-5 to TRBJ1-2, with 9 bases matching TRBD1. Germline lookup yields CDR1 MNHEY and CDR2 SVGAGI. The ends lost 6 bases at V and 4 bases at J; junction bases unmatched: 6. The CDR3 length is 14 residues. The CDR3 DNA sequence: TGTGCCAGCAGCCTATCGGGACAGGGCTATGGCTACACCTTC. It codes for CASSLSGQGYGYTF.

The genes are TRBV2 and TRBJ2-3, with TRBD1 matching 7 bases. V was clipped by 5 bases and J by 2 bases; unmatched bases: 7. CDR3 length equals 15 residues. Germline lookup yields CDR1 SNHLY and CDR2 FYNNEI. The CDR3 DNA reads as TGTGCCAGCAGTTTACAGGGGACGCACACAGATACGCAGTATTTT. This gives the protein CASSLQGTHTDTQYF.

This clone occurred once. The genes are TRBV6-4 and TRBJ2-3; TRBD2 matches at 10 bases. Germline V gives CDR1 MRHNA, CDR2 SNTAGT. The V and J ends lost 6 bases and 4 bases, in that order; junction bases with no gene match: 7. This CDR3 has 15 amino acids. CDR3 sequence reads: CASRKSGGAADTQYF. As DNA, the CDR3 is TGTGCCAGCAGGAAAAGCGGGGGGGCCGCAGATACGCAGTATTTT.

This chain connects TRBV11-2 to TRBJ1-1; TRBD1 matches at 8 bases. The CDR3 is 15 residues long. Trimming cost V 4 bases and J 10 bases; bases outside gene matches: 14. Germline V CDR1 and CDR2: SGHAT, FQNNGV. CDR3 sequence: CASSSWDRQSGLAFF. The CDR3 DNA reads as TGTGCCAGCAGCTCCTGGGACAGGCAAAGCGGCTTAGCTTTCTTT.

Only one count was recorded for this clone. The chain carries TRBV2 and TRBJ1-2; D unclear. There are 14 residues in the CDR3. CDR1 SNHLY and CDR2 FYNNEI come from the germline V gene. The germline V and J ends were trimmed by 5 bases and 6 bases, with 16 bases remaining between them. Written as DNA, the CDR3 is TGTGCCAGCAGTAATACAGCCCAGTTAAATGGCTACACCTTC. Translation: CASSNTAQLNGYTF.